This note documents a single T cell receptor (beta chain) sequence. What antigen it recognizes has not been identified. Base qualities were left out, and no much larger clone turns up one base away. The entry originates in a study of immune evolution from preneoplasia to lung adenocarcinoma (dated by TCRdb to the early 2020s). About the investigation overall: Immune contexture across lung adenocarcinoma precursors and invasive adenocarcinoma was profiled using immune gene expression, TCR sequencing and multiplex immunofluorescence. Resected precursor lesions (AAH, AIS, MIA) and invasive adenocarcinomas were compared against paired morphologically normal lung tissue. Sample size was determined by specimen availability and not by a prior power calculation. The immune data were integrated with whole exome sequencing and methylation data obtained from the same cohort of nodules. In total, the cohort included roughly 53 patients with pulmonary nodules, all of whom underwent surgical resection. A total of around 52 patients contributed TCR sequencing data. According to the study, 80 to 130 samples were used for TCR sequencing. POLYSOLVER was used to infer Class I HLA alleles from exome data, while LOHHLA was used to detect allele-specific HLA loss. What the study reported, not specific to this receptor: The highest clonality was observed in normal lung, whereas higher T cell density and diversity but lower clonality appeared to be present in later-stage lesions. The findings were based on association rather than direct causation, and larger cohorts with long-term follow-up and longitudinal biopsies were deemed needed. Top T cell clone frequencies were highest in normal lung and appeared to decrease progressively from AAH through AIS, MIA and invasive adenocarcinoma. All patients were from Japan and China, so applicability to Western populations was uncertain.

The immunoSEQ hsTCRbeta Kit was used to sequence TCR beta CDR3 regions from DNA. The published analysis was carried out like this. TCR sequencing data were analysed with the ImmunoSEQ Analyzer. T cell clonality was defined as 1 minus Pielou's evenness computed on productive rearrangements. The inverse Simpson index, applied to productive templates, was used to measure T cell diversity. T cell density was TCR beta template counts normalized to usable DNA, estimated by amplifying and sequencing housekeeping genes. Two-sided Kruskal-Wallis tests were used to compare TCR metrics across histologic stages. Sourced from immuneACCESS, this table was stored by TCRdb with only in-frame sequences that have V and J called. A share of the clones is absent; for the studies checked, an unresolved V gene accounts for under half, and the remainder has no known explanation. That table gives V, J and clone size, and the DNA gave D and trimming. This sample lists some 6,200 clones; roughly 79% were detected once. About 9.4% of the sample rests with the top ten.

The patients had resection in Japan or China between about 2014 and 2018. Two lung cancer pathologists independently confirmed the histologic diagnosis of each case on H&E slides. DNA was isolated from FFPE tissue using the AllPrep DNA/RNA FFPE Kit. The germline V gene gives CDR1 as SGHTA and CDR2 as FQGNSA. Measured from the cysteine to the phenylalanine, the CDR3 is 14 residues long. Only the CDR3 part of the read is kept: 42 bases, read in frame from the first base. Deletion took 3 bases off V and 5 bases off J, with a span of 11 bases between the germline ends. The V gene is TRBV7-2 and the J gene is TRBJ1-3; a tentative D call is TRBD1 (6 bases match). Sequenced material: FFPE adjacent normal lung tissue. This receptor was identified in an older donor with lung adenocarcinoma. The CDR3 in this case is CASSFMGGRNTIYF. The DNA is TGTGCCAGCAGCTTTATGGGGGGCCGAAACACCATATATTTT.